This TCR beta chain comes out of a study of OX40 agonist ivuxolimab in advanced cancers. The table came from immunoSEQ multiplex PCR; TCRdb's copy has only in-frame clones and leaves some out. The table includes around 82,000 clones, roughly 89% detected once. V was pared by 0 bases and J by 3 bases, with 12 bases between. Germline V gene data show CDR1 as ENHRY and CDR2 as SYGVKD. This CDR3 has 17 residues. The chain links TRBV10-3 to TRBJ2-6; unclear D gene. Sample: CD4+ or CD8+ T cells sorted from blood, taken in a trial of the OX40 agonist ivuxolimab. The source of this sequence is an adult with an advanced solid tumor such as melanoma, head and neck, liver or kidney cancer. For the CDR3, the DNA is TGTGCCATCAGTGAGTCTATGGAAAGACTTGGGGCCAACGTCCTGACTTTC. Translated, it gives CAISESMERLGANVLTF.